The sequence of this T cell receptor (beta chain) was determined in a study of identical twins. The CDR3 totals 15 residues. Trimming shortened V by 1 base and J by 4 bases, and 10 bases separated the two germline ends. The V gene's germline CDR1 is LNHNV and CDR2 YYDKDF (reference sequence). One entry per CDR3 protein results from TCRdb running MiXCR on the 5' RACE reads. The table records 500,000 or so distinct CDR3 sequences, roughly an eighth of them present only once. In its sample, this clonotype was seen a few times. The data were also submitted as part of a second study, on yellow fever vaccine responses in identical twins.

Material: CD4+ T cells sorted from blood. The source is a woman aged 18-29 years in good health. V and J are TRBV15 and TRBJ2-2; TRBD1 or TRBD2 may be the D gene (5 bases each). CDR3: CATSRGDGVTGELFF. In nucleotides, the CDR3 is TGTGCCACCAGCAGAGGGGACGGGGTCACCGGGGAGCTGTTTTTT.